Listed here is a single T cell receptor beta chain. This entry belongs to a study of blood T cell repertoires in COVID-19. Profiled with immunoSEQ multiplex PCR; TCRdb holds only in-frame clones, not every one. The table has 100,000 or so clones, approximately 83% seen once. The CDR3 is 15 residues long. The V gene end was trimmed by 5 bases and the J gene end by 5 bases; junction bases not matched to a gene: 7. Germline V gene sequence: CDR1 LGHNT, CDR2 FRNRAP. This clonotype was sampled from a woman in her forties or fifties who had recovered from COVID-19. The chain employs TRBV12-5 and TRBJ1-5; 9 nucleotides line up with TRBD1. The sequencing sample was made of PBMCs or T cells enriched from blood (not recorded which). This CDR3 reads CASGGTGFVHQPQHF. DNA for the CDR3: TGTGCTAGTGGTGGGACAGGGTTCGTCCATCAGCCCCAGCATTTT.